A single sample is the source of the 17 T cell receptor beta chains below, sequenced in a study of Ad26.COV2.S vaccination and SARS-CoV-2 variants (dated by TCRdb to the early 2020s). Taken with the paper, the label for treatment or condition translates to: 15 to 20 received Ad26.COV2.S at low or high dose, single or two shots; about 5 received placebo; per-sample allocation not given. Repertoires of vaccine and placebo recipients were sequenced from samples collected on day 63 after the first injection. Library preparation employed the immunoSEQ multiplex PCR assay. In TCRdb, the immuneACCESS table is reduced to in-frame sequences with V and J assigned. These tables do not hold every clone; where another copy was compared, an unresolved V gene accounts for under half, and the others remain unexplained. The sample contains roughly 460,000 clones, roughly nine tenths of them found a single time. The ten largest clones take up over 1.5% of the sample.

Material: peripheral blood, obtained in a trial of Ad26.COV2.S vaccine versus placebo. Receptors were obtained from a person aged 18 to 65 who received the Ad26.COV2.S COVID-19 vaccine or a placebo.

The chain combines TRBV3-1 (or the pseudogene TRBV3-2) with TRBJ2-4, with no clear D. Looked up from germline, CDR1 is LGHDT and CDR2 is YNNKEL (reference sequence). V was pared by 1 base and J by 8 bases, with 18 bases between. The CDR3 is 16 residues long. CDR3 sequence reads: CASSQVPSLIWDIQYF. The CDR3, as DNA: TGTGCCAGCAGCCAAGTCCCCAGCCTAATATGGGACATTCAGTACTTC.

The chain has TRBV6-2 or TRBV6-3 and TRBJ2-1; D is perhaps TRBD2 (6 bases). Germline V gene sequence: CDR1 MNHEY, CDR2 SVGEGT. The V end lost 3 bases, the J end lost 8 bases, and 20 bases lay between the germline ends. The CDR3 has 16 residues. CDR3 DNA sequence: TGTGCCAGCAGTTATCTCCCCAACGGGGGACGGGATGAGCAGTTCTTC. Its protein product is CASSYLPNGGRDEQFF.

The chain joins TRBV6-5 to TRBJ2-7, with a possible D match to TRBD1 (6 bases). The length of the CDR3 is 13 residues. V was trimmed by 2 bases and J by 4 bases, leaving 9 bases between them. The V gene's germline CDR1 is MNHEY and CDR2 SVGAGI. CDR3 in DNA: TGTGCCAGCAGTTACGAGGGACAATACGAGCAGTACTTC. Residues: CASSYEGQYEQYF.

The J gene is TRBJ2-2, the V gene TRBV4-3, with 12 nucleotides matching TRBD2. CDR1 LGHNA and CDR2 YSLEER come from the germline V gene. The CDR3 is 16 residues long. V dropped 3 bases and J dropped 4; count of bases not matched to a gene: 3. CDR3 sequence reads: CASSHSGLAGTGELFF. As DNA, the CDR3 is TGCGCCAGCAGCCACTCGGGACTAGCGGGCACCGGGGAGCTGTTTTTT.

This chain connects TRBV5-6 to TRBJ1-5; the D gene is possibly TRBD1 (5 bases). Germline V gene sequence: CDR1 SGHDT, CDR2 YYEEEE. Trimming took 3 bases from V and 3 from J, leaving 7 bases between them. The CDR3 totals 13 residues. The CDR3 DNA reads as TGTGCCAGCAGCTCAGGGTTCAATCAGCCCCAGCATTTT. Translation gives CASSSGFNQPQHF.

The chain has TRBV5-8 and TRBJ1-1; 7 nucleotides agree with TRBD1. V shed 5 bases and J 0 bases; nucleotides not matched to a gene: 4. CDR3 length: 14 residues. CDR1 and CDR2 (germline): SGHTS, YDEGEE. The CDR3 DNA reads as TGTGCCAGCAGACAGGGGCCCATGAACACTGAAGCTTTCTTT. Protein sequence: CASRQGPMNTEAFF.

This rearrangement joins TRBV6-5 to TRBJ1-2; 8 bases are shared with TRBD1. CDR1 and CDR2 (germline): MNHEY, SVGAGI. The V segment lost 5 bases and the J segment 2 bases; nucleotides outside the gene matches: 7. The CDR3 covers 15 residues. CDR3 nucleotide sequence: TGTGCCAGCAGTAACCCCCGGGACAGGAACTATGGCTACACCTTC. Protein: CASSNPRDRNYGYTF.

This rearrangement joins TRBV27 to TRBJ2-7; 8 bases agree with TRBD2. Germline loops: CDR1 MNHEY, CDR2 SMNVEV (reference sequence). This CDR3 has 15 amino acids. With V trimmed by 6 bases and J by 3 bases, 10 bases remained unmatched. Here the CDR3 DNA reads TGTGCCAGCAGAGCCCAACTAGCGGAAGGCTACGAGCAGTACTTC. Its translation: CASRAQLAEGYEQYF.

V usage is TRBV29-1 and J usage is TRBJ1-2; 7 bases align to TRBD1. Per germline, CDR1 SQVTM and CDR2 ANQGSEA. V gave up 7 bases and J gave up 5 bases; unmatched junction bases: 7. The CDR3 has 12 residues. The CDR3 loop reads CSAAGTAYGYTF. The DNA of the CDR3 is TGCAGCGCGGCCGGGACAGCTTATGGCTACACCTTC.

This clone was detected only a few times. The chain couples TRBV3-1 (or the pseudogene TRBV3-2) to TRBJ2-7; D not resolved. The V gene lost 3 bases and the J gene lost 2 bases, with 11 bases spanning the gap. Germline lookup yields CDR1 LGHDT and CDR2 YNNKEL (reference sequence). The CDR3 contains 14 residues. DNA of the CDR3: TGTGCCAGCAGCCATCGGCAGCCTCCCTACGAGCAGTACTTC. This sequence encodes CASSHRQPPYEQYF.

The chain links TRBV27 to TRBJ1-2; D remains unclear. Germline CDR1 reads MNHEY; CDR2 reads SMNVEV (reference sequence). This CDR3 is 15 amino acids long. With 4 bases removed from V and 4 bases from J, the gap between germline ends came to 16 bases. DNA for the CDR3: TGTGCCAGCAGTTCGAATCCCGGGGTGGCCTATGGCTACACCTTC. As protein: CASSSNPGVAYGYTF.

The chain joins TRBV6-2 or TRBV6-3 to TRBJ1-6, with TRBD1 matching over 10 bases. Trimming cost V 2 bases and J 8 bases; bases outside gene matches: 3. Per germline, CDR1 MNHEY and CDR2 SVGEGT. The CDR3 is 15 residues long. The CDR3 region has the DNA TGTGCCAGCAGTTACAGACAGGGGGCATATTCACCCCTCCACTTT. The encoded protein is CASSYRQGAYSPLHF.

This clone showed up just once. One end of the junction is discordant with germline, which a read error may explain. The chain carries TRBV18 and TRBJ2-7; D unresolved. The CDR3 loop spans 13 amino acids. Germline V gene sequence: CDR1 KGHSH, CDR2 LQKENI. The DNA for the CDR3 is TGTGCCAGCTCACCACCGGGCCAGCCCAGTCATAGCTTC. Translating gives CASSPPGQPSHSF. The whole variable domain, remainder taken from reference TRBV18 and TRBJ2-7, is NAGVMQNPRHLVRRRGQEARLRCSPMKGHSHVYWYRQLPEEGLKFMVYLQKENIIDESGMPKERFSAEFPKEGPSILRIQQVVRGDSAAYFCASSPPGQPSHSFGPGTRLTVT.

This clone has just a few counts. The chain carries TRBV5-4 and TRBJ2-5; D remains ambiguous. V was pared by 4 bases and J by 5 bases, with 15 bases between. The CDR3 spans 14 residues. The germline gives CDR1 SGHNT, CDR2 YYREEE (reference sequence). CDR3 loop: CASSLDGVQETQYF. The CDR3, as DNA: TGTGCCAGCAGCCTGGATGGGGTCCAGGAGACCCAGTACTTC. The full variable domain, in which reference TRBV5-4 and TRBJ2-5 provide the parts outside the CDR3, is ETGVTQSPTHLIKTRGQQVTLRCSSQSGHNTVSWYQQALGQGPQFIFQYYREEENGRGNFPPRFSGLQFPNYSSELNVNALELDDSALYLCASSLDGVQETQYFGPGTRLLVL.

This rearrangement joins TRBV6-2 or TRBV6-3 to TRBJ2-1; D gene ambiguous. The CDR3 is 12 residues long. Looked up from germline, CDR1 is MNHEY and CDR2 is SVGEGT. Trimming left V 6 bases short and J 5 bases short, with 8 bases between. The CDR3 region is CASSWRNNEQFF. CDR3 coding DNA: TGTGCCAGCAGCTGGAGAAACAATGAGCAGTTCTTC.

This clone was detected only a few times. CDR3 region: CASSLSGQGSGYTF. CDR3 DNA sequence: TGTGCCAGCAGCTTGTCTGGACAGGGGTCTGGCTACACCTTC. The rearrangement uses TRBV5-4 and TRBJ1-2, with 9 bases fitting TRBD1. The length of the CDR3 is 14 residues. V was clipped by 1 base and J by 7 bases; unmatched bases: 5. In germline, CDR1 is SGHNT, CDR2 YYREEE (reference sequence).

This chain links TRBV28 with TRBJ2-7; D may be TRBD1 or TRBD2 (5 bases each). The CDR3 length is 18 residues. Germline assignment: CDR1 MDHEN and CDR2 SYDVKM. V shed 1 base and J shed 5 bases, with 24 bases lying between them. CDR3 loop: CASSLYGEINLRGDEQYF. The CDR3 DNA reads TGTGCCAGCAGTTTATATGGGGAGATAAATCTGAGGGGCGACGAGCAGTACTTC.